A single sample gave rise to the 21 T cell receptor beta chains below, sequenced in a study of blood T cells in healthy people across ages. A J-beta primer mix and a sample-barcoded 5' primer were used in a second PCR of roughly 6 to 12 cycles. TCRdb re-called the 5' RACE reads with MiXCR, one entry per CDR3 protein. The table has hundreds of thousands of distinct CDR3 sequences, around 21% seen once. The sequenced sample consisted of blood. The receptors come from a man aged 70-80 years in good health.

Only a few counts were recorded for this clonotype. V and J are TRBV11-2 and TRBJ2-1; maybe TRBD2 (5 bases). The V and J ends lost 4 bases and 6 bases respectively, with 13 bases between them. This CDR3 is built from 14 residues. The germline CDR1 and CDR2 sequences are SGHAT and FQNNGV. CDR3 amino acids: CASSWSGGPNEQFF. In nucleotides, the CDR3 is TGTGCCAGCAGCTGGAGCGGAGGCCCCAATGAGCAGTTCTTC.

This clonotype has only a few counts. This chain joins TRBV2 and TRBJ1-1, with D possibly matching TRBD1 (5 bases). The CDR3 length is 12 residues. V lost 2 bases and J lost 10, with 11 bases in between. Germline V gene lookup returns CDR1 SNHLY and CDR2 FYNNEI. The CDR3 DNA sequence: TGTGCCAGCAGTGAAAAACAGGTTTCAGCTTTCTTT. Translation gives CASSEKQVSAFF. Variable domain in full (rest from reference TRBV2 and TRBJ1-1): EPEVTQTPSHQVTQMGQEVILRCVPISNHLYFYWYRQILGQKVEFLVSFYNNEISEKSEIFDDQFSVERPDGSNFTLKIRSTKLEDSAMYFCASSEKQVSAFFGQGTRLTVV.

This clonotype has a handful of counts. The V call is TRBV28, the J call TRBJ2-4; D is uncertain. The V end was cut by 11 bases, the J end by 3 bases, with 20 bases between. CDR1 is MDHEN, CDR2 SYDVKM, per germline. This CDR3 contains 15 residues. The CDR3 is CASLPGRTGKNIQYF. As DNA, the CDR3 is TGTGCCTCTCTCCCTGGCAGGACCGGCAAAAACATTCAGTACTTC.

This clonotype has at least ten counts. This rearrangement joins TRBV20-1 to TRBJ2-1, with 7 bases aligning to TRBD2. The CDR3 contains 15 residues. Losses at the gene ends were 0 bases for V and 1 base for J; bases not matched to a gene: 3. In germline, CDR1 is DFQATT, CDR2 SNEGSKA (reference sequence). CDR3 region: CSARESGISYNEQFF. The CDR3 nucleotides read TGCAGTGCTAGAGAGAGCGGGATTTCCTACAATGAGCAGTTCTTC.

Only a few counts were recorded for this clonotype. V gene TRBV10-3 combines with J gene TRBJ1-1; a weak D match, TRBD1 (5 bases). CDR3 length: 16 amino acids. Germline V gene lookup returns CDR1 ENHRY and CDR2 SYGVKD. Trimming cost V 4 bases and J 8 bases, with 23 bases left between them. This CDR3 is CAISGSIQGGAGEAFF. The CDR3 nucleotides read TGTGCCATCAGTGGGAGTATTCAGGGAGGAGCCGGCGAAGCTTTCTTT.

The table lists this clonotype with a few counts. V and J are TRBV7-9 and TRBJ1-5; D not certain. The CDR3 runs to 14 residues. V lost 2 bases, J lost 4 bases, and 9 bases lay in between. CDR1 is SEHNR and CDR2 is FQNEAQ in the germline V gene (reference sequence). CDR3 in DNA: TGTGCCAGCAGCTTATCGTCAGAGAATCAGCCCCAGCATTTT. Its protein is CASSLSSENQPQHF. Variable domain in full (rest from reference TRBV7-9 and TRBJ1-5): DTGVSQNPRHKITKRGQNVTFRCDPISEHNRLYWYRQTLGQGPEFLTYFQNEAQLEKSRLLSDRFSAERPKGSFSTLEIQRTEQGDSAMYLCASSLSSENQPQHFGDGTRLSIL.

This clonotype was recorded a few times. The genes are TRBV5-1 and TRBJ2-3; D not certain. The CDR3 has 16 residues. Between the trimmed V and J ends, which lost 3 bases and 2 bases, there was a span of 16 bases. Germline V lookup: CDR1 SGHRS, CDR2 YFSETQ. CDR3 sequence reads: CASSSKMTGYTDTQYF. In DNA, the CDR3 is TGCGCCAGCAGCTCAAAGATGACTGGATACACAGATACGCAGTATTTT.

A remark on this clonotype: A much larger clone differs by one base, so this may be a read error. The chain is built from TRBV24-1 and TRBJ2-1; 9 nucleotides line up with TRBD2. There are 15 residues in the CDR3. CDR1 is KGHDR and CDR2 is SFDVKD in the germline V gene. J lost 3 bases, V lost 3 bases, and 2 bases had no gene match. The CDR3 reads CATSDGTSSYNEQFF. The CDR3 nucleotides are TGTGCCACCAGTGATGGGACTAGCAGCTACAATGAGCAGTTCTTC.

With respect to this clonotype: One end of the junction varies from germline; a read error may be responsible. The V gene is TRBV20-1, the J gene TRBJ2-2; possibly TRBD1 for D (6 bases). Germline CDR1 is DFQATT and CDR2 is SNEGSKA (reference sequence). The CDR3 is 14 residues long. CDR3 nucleotides: TGCAGTGCTTCTTACAGGGACAACATCGGGGAGCTGTTTTTT. Amino acids: CSASYRDNIGELFF.

This rearrangement joins TRBV7-3 to TRBJ2-7; 9 positions match TRBD1. The end of the DNA is better explained by TRBJ2-1, so the J call may be wrong. This CDR3 comprises 17 residues. Germline CDR1 reads SGHTA; CDR2 reads FQGTGA. The DNA for the CDR3 is TGTGCCAGCAGCTTAAATCGGGGGGACAGGGCCAACAATGAGCAGTTCTTC. This encodes CASSLNRGDRANNEQFF.

This clonotype was recorded only once. This chain uses TRBV27 with TRBJ1-5; weak D call: TRBD1 (5 bases). Trimming pared 3 bases from V and 6 bases from J, leaving 15 bases between. Germline loops: CDR1 MNHEY, CDR2 SMNVEV (reference sequence). The length of the CDR3 is 15 residues. Here the CDR3 reads CASSLVFQGGQPQHF. The CDR3 DNA follows: TGTGCCAGCAGTTTGGTGTTCCAGGGTGGTCAGCCCCAGCATTTT.

V usage is TRBV11-2 and J usage is TRBJ2-5; possibly TRBD1 for D (5 bases). The CDR3 has 14 residues. V dropped 6 bases and J dropped 5 bases, with 16 bases sitting between them. Germline CDR1 reads SGHAT; CDR2 reads FQNNGV. CDR3 sequence (DNA): TGTGCCAGCAGGCTTCAATCAGGGAAGGAGACCCAGTACTTC. Translating it yields CASRLQSGKETQYF.

The sample holds a few counts of this clonotype. The chain joins TRBV12-3 or TRBV12-4 to TRBJ2-5; perhaps TRBD2 as D (5 bases). V was pared by 6 bases and J by 11 bases, with 13 bases between. The CDR3 has 11 amino acids. In DNA, the CDR3 is TGTGCCAGCAGCCTAGGATCGGGGCAGTACTTC. As protein: CASSLGSGQYF.

The rearrangement joins TRBV29-1 to TRBJ2-1, with a possible D match to TRBD2 (6 bases). The end of the DNA fits TRBJ2-5 better, so the J call may be wrong. This CDR3 region has 15 residues. In germline, CDR1 is SQVTM, CDR2 ANQGSEA. CDR3 sequence reads: CSVEYSMREQETQYF. CDR3 nucleotides: TGCAGCGTTGAGTATTCGATGCGGGAACAAGAGACCCAGTACTTC.

This clonotype occurred many times. This chain joins TRBV3-1 and TRBJ2-5; 8 bases map to TRBD1. The J call is uncertain, as TRBJ2-7 better fits the DNA end. CDR1 is LGHDT, CDR2 YNNKEL, per germline (reference sequence). This CDR3 spans 15 amino acids. CDR3 sequence (DNA): TGTGCCAGCAGCCAATCCCCGGACAGGGACTACGAGCAGTACTTC. Protein sequence: CASSQSPDRDYEQYF.

The J gene is TRBJ1-1, the V gene TRBV6-5; a weak D match, TRBD1 (6 bases). Germline loops: CDR1 MNHEY, CDR2 SVGAGI. The CDR3 consists of 14 residues. V was clipped by 4 bases and J by 7 bases, with 16 bases between them. The CDR3: CASSLQQGGGEAFF. DNA of the CDR3: TGTGCCAGCAGTTTACAACAGGGAGGGGGTGAAGCTTTCTTT.

This clonotype was seen a few times. The chain uses TRBV12-3 or TRBV12-4 and TRBJ1-6, with D perhaps TRBD1 (6 bases). The V gene lost 6 bases and the J gene lost 8 bases, with 14 bases spanning the gap. The CDR3 has 14 amino acids. The CDR3 coding sequence is TGTGCCAGCAGCTCTACAGGGCGGTATTCACCCCTCCACTTT. It is translated as CASSSTGRYSPLHF.

The chain joins TRBV21-1 to TRBJ1-5. TRBV21-1 is flagged as a pseudogene. The CDR3 has 17 amino acids. CDR3 in DNA: TGTGCCAGCAGCAAAGCGCGGGGTGGCTATAGCAATCAGCCCCAGCATTTT. Amino acids: CASSKARGGYSNQPQHF.

Ten or more counts support this clonotype. V is TRBV12-3 or TRBV12-4 and J is TRBJ2-7, with D tentatively TRBD2 (7 bases). V was shortened by 2 bases and J by 5 bases, with 13 bases between the two germline ends. This CDR3 region has 14 residues. This chain's CDR3 is CASSLTGRAHEQYF. CDR3 sequence (DNA): TGTGCCAGCAGTTTAACAGGGAGGGCCCACGAGCAGTACTTC.

V is TRBV6-1 and J is TRBJ1-1; D gene uncertain. The CDR3 is 12 amino acids. V lost 2 bases and J 6 bases, leaving 7 bases between the germline ends. Per germline, CDR1 MNHNS and CDR2 SASEGT. The CDR3 DNA reads TGTGCCAGCAGTGAATCCACTCCTGAAGCTTTCTTT. This codes for CASSESTPEAFF.

The rearrangement links TRBV27 to TRBJ2-7; D uncertain. The CDR3 spans 16 residues. Germline CDR1 reads MNHEY; CDR2 reads SMNVEV (reference sequence). V lost 5 bases and J 1 base, leaving 18 bases between the germline ends. CDR3 sequence: CASSPIYTGASYEQYF. CDR3 bases: TGTGCCAGCAGTCCAATATATACTGGTGCGTCCTACGAGCAGTACTTC.